This is a list of T cell receptor beta chains from one sample in a study of blood T cell repertoires in COVID-19. Only in-frame clones appear in the TCRdb table, and some are missing; sequencing was by immunoSEQ multiplex PCR. Of some 350,000 clones listed, nearly 90% are singletons. Sequenced: peripheral blood. These receptor sequences come from a man between 18 and 35 years old with active or convalescent COVID-19. Each CDR3 is given with its conserved first and last residue. The D gene is left open where the match is weak. Rows may omit the clone size; those that give it use once, few, many or a size class.

TRBD1	few	TRBJ1-3	TRBV18	CASSRPDRAGNTIYF	TGTGCCAGCTCCCGACCCGACAGGGCTGGAAACACCATATATTTT
NA	NA	TRBJ1-6	TRBV4-3	CASSQDRRGTGNSPLHF	TGCGCCAGCAGCCAAGATCGGCGGGGTACCGGCAATTCACCCCTCCACTTT
TRBD1	NA	TRBJ2-2	TRBV29-1	CSVLTGEDTGELFF	TGCAGCGTTCTGACAGGGGAGGACACCGGGGAGCTGTTTTTT
NA	NA	TRBJ2-7	TRBV19	CASSPQGTNPYEQYF	TGTGCCAGTAGCCCCCAGGGGACTAATCCCTACGAGCAGTACTTC
NA	once	TRBJ1-4	TRBV2	CASSEAPLRSEKLFF	TGTGCCAGCAGTGAAGCGCCGCTAAGAAGCGAAAAACTGTTTTTT
TRBD1	NA	TRBJ2-7	TRBV20-1	CSASPKLRQGVYEQYF	TGCAGTGCTAGTCCCAAACTTAGACAGGGGGTCTACGAGCAGTACTTC
TRBD1	NA	TRBJ2-1	TRBV6-2/TRBV6-3	CASSSTGDPYNEQFF	TGTGCCAGCAGCTCGACAGGGGACCCCTACAATGAGCAGTTCTTC
NA	NA	TRBJ1-4	TRBV6-2/TRBV6-3	CASSRRGTGSNEKLFF	TGTGCCAGCAGTCGCAGAGGAACAGGGTCTAATGAAAAACTGTTTTTT
NA	NA	TRBJ1-2	TRBV2	CASKLGRNYGYTF	TGTGCCTCAAAACTGGGCAGAAACTATGGCTACACCTTC
NA	NA	TRBJ2-5	TRBV9	CASSPTSGTVGETQYF	TGTGCCAGCAGCCCGACCTCCGGGACTGTCGGGGAGACCCAGTACTTC
NA	NA	TRBJ2-5	TRBV2	CASSEGAYQETQYF	TGTGCCAGCAGTGAAGGGGCGTACCAAGAGACCCAGTACTTC
NA	NA	TRBJ2-7	TRBV18	CASSPPYGYEQYF	TGTGCCAGCTCACCACCGTACGGCTACGAGCAGTACTTC
NA	NA	TRBJ1-4	TRBV5-5	CASSPTPQLNEKLFF	TGTGCCAGCAGCCCGACCCCACAGCTTAATGAAAAACTGTTTTTT
NA	NA	TRBJ2-3	TRBV6-4	CASSDQQGSRDTQYF	TGTGCCAGCAGTGACCAGCAGGGCTCGCGAGATACGCAGTATTTT
TRBD1	NA	TRBJ1-1	TRBV9	CASSVGPGGTEAFF	TGTGCCAGCAGCGTCGGTCCAGGGGGGACTGAAGCTTTCTTT
NA	few	TRBJ1-4	TRBV10-3	CAISESTQGSEKLFF	TGTGCCATCAGTGAGTCGACCCAGGGTAGTGAAAAACTGTTTTTT
TRBD1	NA	TRBJ2-7	TRBV29-1	CSGGTGGEQYF	TGCAGCGGGGGGACAGGGGGAGAGCAGTACTTC
NA	NA	TRBJ1-5	TRBV5-6	CASSLGRGRNQPQHF	TGTGCCAGCAGCTTGGGCAGGGGACGCAATCAGCCCCAGCATTTT
NA	NA	TRBJ1-6	TRBV5-4	CASREGGSSSLHF	TGTGCCAGCAGAGAAGGCGGGTCTTCGTCCCTCCACTTT
TRBD2	NA	TRBJ2-5	TRBV24-1	CATSGGGVETQYF	TGTGCCACCAGTGGTGGGGGGGTAGAGACCCAGTACTTC
NA	NA	TRBJ2-1	TRBV7-6	CASSLAAQVRVNEQFF	TGTGCCAGCAGCTTAGCTGCCCAGGTTCGTGTCAATGAGCAGTTCTTC
NA	NA	TRBJ2-7	TRBV7-9	CASSLGGGQQPYEQYF	TGTGCCAGCAGCTTAGGGGGGGGCCAGCAACCCTACGAGCAGTACTTC
NA	NA	TRBJ2-2	TRBV19	CATRADSNAGELFF	TGTGCCACACGAGCTGACAGCAACGCCGGGGAGCTGTTTTTT
TRBD1	NA	TRBJ1-5	TRBV30	CACETGIYSNQPQHF	TGTGCCTGCGAGACAGGGATCTATAGCAATCAGCCCCAGCATTTT
TRBD2	NA	TRBJ2-3	TRBV6-5	CASQSGGGRVRAQYF	TGTGCCAGTCAATCGGGGGGGGGCCGAGTGAGAGCGCAGTATTTT
TRBD1	NA	TRBJ2-7	TRBV30	CAWRGQGAYEQYF	TGTGCCTGGAGGGGACAGGGGGCATACGAGCAGTACTTC
NA	NA	TRBJ1-1	TRBV6-5	CASSMTANTEAFF	TGTGCCAGCTCGATGACAGCCAACACTGAAGCTTTCTTT
TRBD2	once	TRBJ2-1	TRBV7-2	CASSLRGLAGGLDGNEQFF	TGTGCCAGCAGCTTGCGGGGACTAGCGGGAGGGCTAGATGGCAATGAGCAGTTCTTC
NA	NA	TRBJ2-4	TRBV6-5	CASTGAKNIQYF	TGTGCCAGCACGGGAGCCAAAAACATTCAGTACTTC
TRBD2	once	TRBJ2-7	TRBV7-9	CASSKQSGVRFEQYF	TGTGCCAGCAGCAAACAAAGCGGGGTAAGGTTCGAGCAGTACTTC
TRBD1	few	TRBJ2-2	TRBV5-1	CASSLGQGATGELFF	TGCGCCAGCAGCTTGGGCCAGGGGGCCACCGGGGAGCTGTTTTTT
NA	once	TRBJ1-1	TRBV7-9	CASSLGLTEAFF	TGTGCCAGCAGCTTAGGACTAACTGAAGCTTTCTTT
NA	NA	TRBJ2-6	TRBV4-2	CASSQSYYGVGANVLTF	TGTGCCAGCAGCCAATCCTATTACGGAGTTGGGGCCAACGTCCTGACTTTC
NA	NA	TRBJ2-5	TRBV15	CATSRDVETQYF	TGTGCCACCAGCAGAGACGTGGAGACCCAGTACTTC
NA	NA	TRBJ2-1	TRBV12-3/TRBV12-4	CASSFTGYNEQFF	TGTGCCAGCAGTTTTACCGGCTACAATGAGCAGTTCTTC
TRBD1	NA	TRBJ2-3	TRBV2	CASSDDREFPDTQYF	TGTGCCAGCAGCGATGACAGGGAATTTCCAGATACGCAGTATTTT